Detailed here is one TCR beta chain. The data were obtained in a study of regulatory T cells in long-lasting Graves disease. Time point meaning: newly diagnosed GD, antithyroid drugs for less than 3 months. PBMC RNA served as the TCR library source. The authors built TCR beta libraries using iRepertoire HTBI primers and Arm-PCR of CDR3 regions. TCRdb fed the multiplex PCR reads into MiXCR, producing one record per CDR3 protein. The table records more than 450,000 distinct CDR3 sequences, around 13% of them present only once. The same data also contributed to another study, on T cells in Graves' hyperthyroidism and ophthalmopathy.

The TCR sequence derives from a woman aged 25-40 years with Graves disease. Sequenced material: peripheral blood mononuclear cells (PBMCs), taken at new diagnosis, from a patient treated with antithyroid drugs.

The CDR3: CASSFEGLGGYTF. The CDR3 nucleotides are TGTGCCAGCAGTTTCGAGGGGTTAGGAGGCTACACCTTC. The genes are TRBV12-3 or TRBV12-4 and TRBJ1-2; D is possibly TRBD1 (5 bases). V shed 3 bases and J shed 8 bases, with 13 bases lying between them. The CDR3 is 13 residues long.